The text below deals with one T cell receptor (beta chain). This sample was taken from a study of control samples from healthy donors and cancer patients. Generated by immunoSEQ multiplex PCR, the TCRdb table keeps only in-frame clones and is missing some. The sample includes around 94,000 clones, about 88% of them seen just once. V lost 4 bases and J lost 7, with 16 bases in between. The CDR3 extends over 15 amino acids. From germline, CDR1 is SNHLY and CDR2 FYNNEI. This clonotype was obtained from a woman aged 50 to 65 in good health. Sequencing used blood. This chain joins TRBV2 and TRBJ1-4; a weak D match, TRBD1 (5 bases). The CDR3 DNA reads as TGTGCCAGCAGTGCAGTACAGGCCCTGCCTGAAAAACTGTTTTTT. Its protein product is CASSAVQALPEKLFF.